Many counts were recorded for the clone carrying this T cell receptor beta chain. This specimen comes from a study of identical twins. TCRdb analysed the 5' RACE reads with MiXCR anew, one entry per CDR3 protein. In the table there are approximately 680,000 distinct CDR3 sequences, roughly 6.6% of which are singletons. V lost 7 bases and J 5 bases, leaving 18 bases between the germline ends. This CDR3 spans 15 amino acids. The same sample was also studied in work on yellow fever vaccine responses in identical twins. This second report adds: Twin vaccine T cell responses reportedly seemed partly convergent, partly personalized.

The V call is TRBV12-3 or TRBV12-4, the J call TRBJ2-1, with a weak D call TRBD1 (8 bases). Specimen: PBMCs. The source is a woman between 18 and 29 years old in good health. CDR3: CASTDRGGEHNEQFF. DNA for the CDR3: TGTGCCAGCACAGACAGGGGAGGGGAACACAATGAGCAGTTCTTC.